This TCR beta chain was identified during a study of T cell changes during pregnancy in multiple sclerosis. The repertoire was sequenced with immunoSEQ multiplex PCR; TCRdb's copy has only in-frame clones and lacks some. The data contain 17,000 or so clones, 95% to 96% of them singletons. The CDR3 has 14 amino acids. Germline V lookup: CDR1 WSHSY, CDR2 SAAADI. The trim removed 10 bases at V and 7 bases at J, leaving 10 bases unmatched. The receptor was derived from a female donor with multiple sclerosis, enrolled in a pregnancy study. The specimen was peripheral blood, collected in the third trimester of pregnancy. The rearrangement joins TRBV10-2 to TRBJ2-2, with 9 bases that match TRBD2. CDR3 DNA sequence: TGCGCCATCACGGGGACTAGCCGTCTCGGGGAGCTGTTTTTT. Protein: CAITGTSRLGELFF.